This TCR beta chain originates from a study of T-cell reconstitution after alpha-beta-depleted transplantation in children. TCRbeta library construction was performed incorporating unique molecular identifiers. One entry per CDR3 protein results from TCRdb running MiXCR on the PCR reads. The table lists approximately 240,000 distinct CDR3 sequences, around 9.7% of them singletons. The V end lost 3 bases, the J end lost 5 bases, and 14 bases lay between the germline ends. Germline CDR1 SGHTA, CDR2 FQGNSA. This CDR3 comprises 15 residues. The sequence derives from a human donor who donated a stem cell graft to a child with SCID. The source was PBMCs from the stem cell graft donor, collected from the stem cell graft. The chain carries TRBV7-2 and TRBJ1-5; unclear D gene. Here the CDR3 DNA reads TGTGCCAGCAGCTTTTTTTGGGCGGCTGATCAGCCCCAGCATTTT. This encodes CASSFFWAADQPQHF. Based on the CDR3 plus reference TRBV7-2 and TRBJ1-5, the full variable domain is GAGVSQSPSNKVTEKGKDVELRCDPISGHTALYWYRQSLGQGLEFLIYFQGNSAPDKSGLPSDRFSAERTGGSVSTLTIQRTQQEDSAVYLCASSFFWAADQPQHFGDGTRLSIL.